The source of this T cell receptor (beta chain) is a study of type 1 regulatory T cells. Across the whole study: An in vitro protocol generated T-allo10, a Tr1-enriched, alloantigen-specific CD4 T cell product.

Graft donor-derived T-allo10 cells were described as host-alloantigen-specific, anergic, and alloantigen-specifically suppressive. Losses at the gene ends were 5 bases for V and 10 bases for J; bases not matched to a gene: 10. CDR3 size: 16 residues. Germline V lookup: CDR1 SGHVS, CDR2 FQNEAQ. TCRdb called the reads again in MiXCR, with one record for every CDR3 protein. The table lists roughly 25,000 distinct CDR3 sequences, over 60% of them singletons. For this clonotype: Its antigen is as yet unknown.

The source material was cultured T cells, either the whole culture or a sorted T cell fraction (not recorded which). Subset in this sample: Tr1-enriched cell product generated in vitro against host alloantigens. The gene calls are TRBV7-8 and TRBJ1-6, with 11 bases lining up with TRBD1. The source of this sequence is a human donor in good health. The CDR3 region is CASSPWTGGSRSPLHF. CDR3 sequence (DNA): TGTGCCAGCAGCCCCTGGACAGGGGGCTCGCGCTCACCCCTCCACTTT.